This T cell receptor (beta chain) was sequenced in a study of cytomegalovirus exposure and HLA in healthy donors. Overall study: In a later analysis, the roughly 120 validation repertoires were reported to have used the same platform as the 600 to 700 first-cohort repertoires. Points from the study as a whole: The majority of TCR sequences were rare, yet some public TCRs appeared in many donors. More than 150 TCR beta chains were listed as cytomegalovirus-associated.

The V gene's germline CDR1 is MNHEY and CDR2 SMNVEV (reference sequence). The CDR3 covers 18 residues. V was trimmed by 6 bases and J by 0 bases, leaving 21 bases between them. A roughly 120-subject validation cohort, separate from the approximately 720-subject first cohort, supplied the donors. Clones were read by immunoSEQ multiplex PCR, and TCRdb kept only the in-frame ones, dropping some. The table shows 260,000 or so clones, with about 92% occurring only once. This clone was found once. What it binds is not known. V gene TRBV27 combines with J gene TRBJ2-4; perhaps TRBD2 as D (6 bases). The source is a woman aged 25 to 45 in good health and CMV-seronegative. The source material was PBMCs. CDR3 sequence reads: CASSSGEALKIAKNIQYF. In DNA, the CDR3 is TGTGCCAGCAGCTCCGGGGAGGCGCTAAAAATAGCCAAAAACATTCAGTACTTC.